The sequence of this T cell receptor beta chain was determined in a study of T-cell memory formation after mild COVID-19 (dated by TCRdb to about 2021). General notes on the study: TCR sequence clusters from the two donors were largely donor specific. In a couple of donors, T-cell clones that expanded and contracted after mild COVID-19 were tracked by sequencing TCRalpha and TCRbeta repertoires over time. Two young, previously healthy adult volunteers, one female and one male, were included in the cohort.

Ficoll-Paque density gradient centrifugation was the method used to isolate PBMCs. The reads were generated on an Illumina NovaSeq 6000. cDNA libraries for TCRalpha and TCRbeta were prepared by 5'RACE using constant-segment primers, with sample barcodes and unique molecular identifiers added. Trizol reagent was used to extract RNA from every sample. The libraries were amplified in two PCR steps, and the second step added a second sample barcode and Illumina TruSeq adapters. The libraries were sequenced on an Illumina NovaSeq using 2 x 150 bp paired-end reads. Under the source paper's analysis protocol: Reads were demultiplexed and collapsed into UMI-guided consensus sequences with migec v1.2.7. Using mixcr v2.1.11, the UMI consensuses were aligned to TRA and TRB V and J templates and assembled into clonotypes. Clonotypes were classified as expanded or contracted when called significant by both edgeR and NoisET, with noise models trained on biological replicates. For edgeR calls, a false discovery rate-adjusted p below 0.01 and a log2 fold-change threshold of 1 were applied. As an exploratory analysis of dynamics, PCA with hierarchical clustering was applied to max-normalized trajectories of the 1000 most abundant clonotypes. Separately sequenced CD4+ and CD8+ repertoires were used to assign the CD4 or CD8 phenotype of responding clones. TCRdb handled the public reads itself, with Q25 trimming in fastp and clone calling in MiXCR, and kept productive beta chains. When rows share a CDR3 protein, they turn into one entry using the most common DNA and genes. In this record, the V and J calls reflect TCRdb's handling and not the investigators' own analysis. Recorded for this sample are roughly 320,000 distinct CDR3 sequences; around 28% of them occurred a single time. Roughly 14% of the sample lies in the top ten.

The investigation overall reported the following: Some responding clones were detected in pre-infection memory, suggesting pre-existing cross-reactive memory T cells joined the SARS-CoV-2 response. From day 15 to 85, contracting clones showed balanced CD4/CD8 phenotypes, whereas a second wave of clones that expanded from day 15 to 37 leaned towards CD4+. SARS-CoV-2 specificity of the second-wave clones peaking on day 37 was not confirmed. The study covered only two mild cases, and larger cohorts including severe cases with pre-infection samples were considered necessary. Contracting CD4+ clones were found mainly in CM and EM memory subsets, while CD8+ clones were enriched in EMRA.

This clonotype was seen a handful of times. What this receptor recognizes is not known. Base qualities were left out, and no much larger clone turns up one base away. V was cut back by 2 bases and J by 4 bases, leaving a gap of 11 bases between them. The germline V gene specifies SGHRS as CDR1 and YFSETQ as CDR2. From its cysteine to its phenylalanine, the CDR3 spans 14 amino acids. Just CDR3 DNA is preserved here, 42 bases in frame from base 1. The clonotype originates from an adult woman who had mild COVID-19 (a few samples of this study predate the infection). The sample titles of this study are shuffled in the database, so cell type and time point are left out; the donor was told from shared clones. The receptor chain draws on TRBV5-1 and TRBJ2-3; D gene: possibly TRBD1, on 6 matching bases. Sequenced material: PBMCs or a T cell subset sorted from them (not recorded which). The DNA reads as follows: TGCGCCAGCAGCTTACAGGGACGGTCAGATACGCAGTATTTT. Protein translation: CASSLQGRSDTQYF.